Below are 18 T cell receptor beta chains sequenced from a single sample in a study of T cell clones after liver transplantation. Assay used: immunoSEQ multiplex PCR; TCRdb lists only in-frame clones, some missing. The repertoire holds nearly 55,000 clones, about 88% seen once, with around 8.5% in the top ten. Sequenced material: CD4+ T cells from blood, taken before liver transplant. These TCRs come from a human donor who received a liver transplant.

The J gene is TRBJ2-3, the V gene TRBV2; no reliable D call. Germline assignment: CDR1 SNHLY and CDR2 FYNNEI. CDR3 length: 13 amino acids. The V and J ends lost 3 bases and 2 bases respectively, with 6 bases between them. CDR3 loop: CASSDRFTDTQYF. The CDR3 DNA sequence: TGTGCCAGCAGTGACCGCTTCACAGATACGCAGTATTTT.

The chain couples TRBV7-3 to TRBJ2-3, with D hard to call. The CDR3 runs 15 residues. The ends were cut back, 5 bases at V and 0 bases at J, with 12 bases in the middle. Per the germline V gene, CDR1 is SGHTA and CDR2 is FQGTGA. The CDR3 DNA is TGTGCCAGCAGCCCCGTGGCAGGCAGCACAGATACGCAGTATTTT. As protein: CASSPVAGSTDTQYF. Looking up the rest from reference TRBV7-3 and TRBJ2-3 gives the full variable domain: GAGVSQTPSNKVTEKGKYVELRCDPISGHTALYWYRQSLGQGPEFLIYFQGTGAADDSGLPNDRFFAVRPEGSVSTLKIQRTERGDSAVYLCASSPVAGSTDTQYFGPGTRLTVL.

This rearrangement joins TRBV4-3 to TRBJ2-1; 8 bases map to TRBD2. The CDR3 runs to 16 residues. Germline CDR1 is LGHNA and CDR2 is YSLEER. Unmatched junction bases numbered 4, after V lost 1 base and J lost 2 bases. The CDR3 nucleotides are TGCGCCAGCAGCCAAGGGGGCGGGAGGACCTACAATGAGCAGTTCTTC. It yields the protein CASSQGGGRTYNEQFF.

The chain carries TRBV2 and TRBJ2-1; 9 bases align to TRBD2. Trimming removed 6 bases from V and 7 bases from J; junction bases left unmatched: 4. The V gene's germline CDR1 is SNHLY and CDR2 FYNNEI. There are 13 residues in the CDR3. Written as DNA, the CDR3 is TGTGCCAGCAGGGGACTAGCCCTTAATGAGCAGTTCTTC. It is translated as CASRGLALNEQFF.

The rearrangement links TRBV5-5 to TRBJ1-5, with D possibly TRBD1 on 5 matching bases. The ends were cut back, 0 bases at V and 7 bases at J, with 8 bases in the middle. The CDR3 runs to 13 residues. Germline lookup yields CDR1 SGHKS and CDR2 YYEKEE (reference sequence). CDR3 DNA: TGTGCCAGCAGCTTGGCCGGGGGACAGCCCCAGCATTTT. Encoded protein: CASSLAGGQPQHF.

The chain is built from TRBV2 and TRBJ2-7; D uncertain. The V end was cut by 1 base, the J end by 3 bases, with 4 bases between. The CDR3 contains 12 residues. The germline V gene has CDR1 SNHLY and CDR2 FYNNEI. CDR3 amino acids: CASSEGLYEQYF. CDR3 DNA: TGTGCCAGCAGTGAAGGGCTCTACGAGCAGTACTTC.

The chain joins TRBV10-3 to TRBJ1-5, with unresolved D. Trimming removed 0 bases from V and 4 bases from J, with 7 bases in between. The CDR3 is 14 residues long. Germline lookup yields CDR1 ENHRY and CDR2 SYGVKD. Here the CDR3 reads CAISESGGNQPQHF. DNA of the CDR3: TGTGCCATCAGTGAGTCGGGTGGAAATCAGCCCCAGCATTTT.

This clone was found many times. The chain joins TRBV11-2 to TRBJ1-2; the D gene is possibly TRBD1 (6 bases). The CDR3 runs 14 residues. Trimming removed 7 bases from V and 10 bases from J, with 22 bases in between. Germline CDR1 is SGHAT and CDR2 is FQNNGV. The CDR3 reads CASTRGGLSGIYTF. DNA of the CDR3: TGTGCCAGCACCAGGGGCGGACTTAGCGGTATCTACACCTTC.

The gene calls are TRBV7-2 and TRBJ1-4, with 7 bases lining up with TRBD1. The CDR3 covers 15 residues. Germline CDR1 is SGHTA and CDR2 is FQGNSA. After removal of 6 bases from V and 3 bases from J, the junction contained 7 bases not matched to a gene. The CDR3 region is CASRATGEANEKLFF. In DNA, the CDR3 is TGTGCCAGCAGAGCCACAGGGGAAGCTAATGAAAAACTGTTTTTT.

V is TRBV5-4 and J is TRBJ2-2; 11 nucleotides align to TRBD1. The trim removed 0 bases at V and 6 bases at J, leaving 4 bases unmatched. Per the germline V gene, CDR1 is SGHNT and CDR2 is YYREEE (reference sequence). CDR3 size: 16 residues. The CDR3 is CASSLVGQGAAGELFF. In DNA, the CDR3 is TGTGCCAGCAGCTTGGTCGGACAGGGGGCGGCCGGGGAGCTGTTTTTT.

This clone came up a few times. The V call is TRBV29-1, the J call TRBJ1-6; 7 positions match TRBD1. J lost 8 bases, V lost 6 bases, and 7 bases had no gene match. The CDR3 contains 13 residues. Germline V lookup: CDR1 SQVTM, CDR2 ANQGSEA. The CDR3, as DNA: TGCAGCGTCGCCGGAACAGGGGATTCACCCCTCCACTTT. This translates into CSVAGTGDSPLHF.

The chain employs TRBV7-3 and TRBJ1-6; TRBD1 matches 8 bases. Germline lookup yields CDR1 SGHTA and CDR2 FQGTGA. The trim removed 4 bases at V and 7 bases at J, leaving 3 bases unmatched. This CDR3 region has 14 residues. CDR3 sequence (DNA): TGTGCCAGCAGCTCACAGGGGGGGAATTCACCCCTCCACTTT. Translation: CASSSQGGNSPLHF.

The rearrangement links TRBV7-2 to TRBJ1-5, with 7 bases identical to TRBD1. Germline CDR1 is SGHTA and CDR2 is FQGNSA. The CDR3 sequence is 15 residues long. V dropped 2 bases and J dropped 3; count of bases not matched to a gene: 4. The CDR3 DNA sequence: TGTGCCAGCAGCTTATATGGGACAGACAATCAGCCCCAGCATTTT. This sequence encodes CASSLYGTDNQPQHF.

The chain recombines TRBV13 with TRBJ2-1; 10 bases line up with TRBD2. Germline V gene data show CDR1 as PRHDT and CDR2 as FYEKMQ (reference sequence). The CDR3 has 17 amino acids. After removal of 6 bases from V and 5 bases from J, the junction contained 13 bases not matched to a gene. DNA of the CDR3: TGTGCCAGCAGTGGGAGCGTAGGACTAGCGGTCCACAATGAGCAGTTCTTC. Translated: CASSGSVGLAVHNEQFF.

The V and J genes are TRBV18 and TRBJ2-6, with 8 positions matching TRBD2. The ends lost 3 bases at V and 0 bases at J; junction bases unmatched: 7. CDR1 is KGHSH, CDR2 LQKENI, per germline. CDR3 size: 18 residues. The CDR3 nucleotides are TGTGCCAGCTCACCTTCGGGACTAGACATCTCTGGGGCCAACGTCCTGACTTTC. Protein: CASSPSGLDISGANVLTF.

The CDR3 spells CASSQAGTGAYEQYF. The DNA of the CDR3 is TGCGCCAGCAGCCAAGCCGGGACAGGGGCCTACGAGCAGTACTTC. J is TRBJ2-7 and V is TRBV4-1, with 10 bases identical to TRBD1. CDR1 and CDR2 (germline): MGHRA, YSYEKL. V was clipped by 1 base and J by 2 bases; unmatched bases: 2. The CDR3 loop spans 15 amino acids.

In its sample, this clone was seen once. J is TRBJ2-2 and V is TRBV5-1; 7 bases line up with TRBD1. The J segment lost 5 bases and the V segment lost 4 bases, leaving 8 bases of the junction unmatched. CDR3 length equals 15 residues. The germline V gene has CDR1 SGHRS and CDR2 YFSETQ. The chain's CDR3 is CASSQDRAYTGELFF. The CDR3, as DNA: TGCGCCAGCAGCCAAGACAGGGCGTATACCGGGGAGCTGTTTTTT.

The chain couples TRBV6-5 to TRBJ1-1, with D unresolved. This CDR3 comprises 14 residues. V shed 4 bases and J shed 1 base, with 10 bases lying between them. The germline V gene encodes CDR1 MNHEY and CDR2 SVGAGI. The CDR3: CASSSLRQNTEAFF. DNA for the CDR3: TGTGCCAGCAGTTCATTAAGGCAGAACACTGAAGCTTTCTTT.